This T cell receptor (beta chain) originates from a study of vaccination and CD4 T cells after COVID-19 (dated by TCRdb to between 2020 and 2023). For the wider study: Every convalescent patient had a positive nasal swab PCR test for SARS-CoV-2, with mild disease in roughly nine patients and severe disease in one. The convalescent cohort comprised six males and four females, including two Hispanic individuals, seven Caucasians, two Asians and one multiracial person. Two doses of either the Pfizer-BioNTech BNT162b2 vaccine (n=8) or the Moderna mRNA-1273 vaccine (n=2) were administered to participants. Post-COVID blood samples were collected from convalescent patients a median of roughly 100 days after diagnosis, with a range of about 30 to 161 days. Post-vaccine blood samples were taken a median of roughly 75 days after the second vaccine dose, with a range of roughly 13 to 250 days. For stimulating the cultures, overlapping spike peptide pools were used, derived from SARS-CoV-2 as well as from the common cold coronaviruses HCoV-NL63, HCoV-OC43 and HCoV-229E. Control cultures received a CEFX viral epitope pool as the positive control, an HIV-1 Nef peptide pool as the negative control, or no peptide. In roughly eleven COVID-19 convalescent patients and several infection-naive healthy vaccine recipients, the spike-specific CD4+ TCR repertoire before mRNA vaccination was compared with the repertoire after mRNA vaccination. Study-wide conclusions, independent of this receptor: The number of convalescent patients in the study was relatively small, and the study did not examine early timepoints following natural infection. Although the median number of SARS-CoV-2-reactive clonotypes went up from roughly 19 after infection to 38 after vaccination, the increase was not significant. Among the post-vaccine SARS-CoV-2-reactive clones in convalescent patients, a median 86.3% showed up only after vaccination, which suggests vaccine-specific priming. In convalescent patients, nearly all vaccine-specific clones (304 of 307) were found to be mono-reactive for SARS-CoV-2 spike rather than cross-reactive with common cold coronaviruses.

The library was made by PCR. TCR sequencing of DNA from cultured CD4+ T cells used the Oncomine TCR Beta short-read assay at the Johns Hopkins FTIC core. Genomic DNA was extracted from the cultured CD4+ T cells with the QIAamp micro DNA kit. Oncomine TCR Beta libraries from cultured CD4+ T cells were pooled with unique dual indexes and sequenced on an Illumina iSeq 100. As for how the authors treated the data: Non-productive sequences were filtered out, and CDR3s that did not start with C, did not end with F or W, or were shorter than 7 amino acids were discarded. The MANAFEST web application identified antigen-specific clonotypes by comparing peptide-stimulated wells against reference wells and other culture wells. Positive clones required FDR below 0.05, an odds ratio above 5, and productive frequency above 0.1% in at least two of three replicate wells. A clonotype was classed as cross-reactive if the clonotype showed significant expansion both in SARS-CoV-2 spike wells and in at least one common cold coronavirus spike condition. Similarity between CDR3 sequences was evaluated in R version 3.6.1 using Levenshtein distances (stringdist) and unrooted phylogenetic trees (ape). Using fastp at Q25 and MiXCR, TCRdb reprocessed the public reads and kept productive beta chains. Records with the same CDR3 protein are collapsed into one entry carrying the most frequent genes and DNA. In this record, the V and J calls reflect TCRdb's handling and not the investigators' own analysis. The sample table shows about 3,500 distinct CDR3 sequences, and approximately 31% are seen once. The ten largest clones represent approximately 28% of the sample.

Counted from cysteine to phenylalanine, this CDR3 has 13 amino acids. Here the CDR3 DNA is all that survives: 39 bases in frame from base 1. The V end loses 1 base and the J end loses 6 bases, and a stretch of 10 bases separates them. In regard to this clonotype: Its target antigen remains unknown. Nothing much larger sits one base from this clone, and base qualities are not available.

The treatment or condition label here, explained by the study, means: roughly 11-day PBMC culture with coronavirus spike peptide pools or control peptides (ViraFEST assay). The study used the ViraFEST assay, which expanded antigen-specific T cells with peptide pools and then identified expanded clonotypes by TCR sequencing. The positive SARS-CoV-2 PCR tests of the convalescent patients were dated from March to December 2020, before the Alpha, Beta and Delta variants emerged in the United States. PBMCs were cultured at 1.5 million to 2 million per well in IMDM supplemented with roughly 5.2% human AB serum and 8.5 to 10 IU/ml IL-2, with approximately 10 ug/ml peptide pools added. Half of the culture medium was replaced with fresh IL-2-containing medium on days 3 and 7. After approximately 10 days of culture, CD4+ T cells were isolated by negative selection using the EasySep CD4+ T cell isolation kit. PBMCs were separated from whole blood using Ficoll-Paque Plus gradient centrifugation and then either used fresh or cryopreserved at -140C. Triplicate wells were generally used for each culture condition.

What was sequenced was CD4+ T cells from blood, cultured in vitro. This TCR was sampled from a human donor who had recovered from COVID-19. In this chain, TRBV12-3 or TRBV12-4 is recombined with TRBJ2-7; the D gene assignment is ambiguous. The bases are TGTGCCAGCAGTTTAGGGATATGGGGCGAGCAGTACTTC. Translated, this is CASSLGIWGEQYF.